A selection of T cell receptor beta chains follows, all from one sample in a study of T cell responses to AZD1222 COVID-19 vaccine. TCRdb's table, derived via immunoSEQ multiplex PCR, lists solely in-frame clones and lacks some. Of approximately 150,000 clones in the sample, 90% to 95% were seen once. The source was peripheral blood, collected on day 0 of AZD1222 vaccination. Source of these receptors: an adult in good health. Each CDR3 is given with its conserved first and last residue. The order of the fields is J gene, D gene, clone size, V gene, CDR3 protein. A D gene is named only where the DNA matches it firmly. Not all rows give a size; the values are once, few, many and, for expanded clones, a class.

TRBJ2-7,-,-,TRBV27,CASGLGGGYEQYF
TRBJ2-2,-,-,TRBV7-2,CASSGRTVTGELFF
TRBJ2-5,TRBD1,-,TRBV14,CASSQARQGRETQYF
TRBJ2-7,-,-,TRBV4-1,CASSQPGEGSYEQYF
TRBJ2-7,-,-,TRBV12-5,CASGLGAGGAYEQYF
TRBJ1-1,-,-,TRBV10-3,CAISSQGNTEAFF
TRBJ2-7,TRBD2,-,TRBV27,CASSLSPVGSGSSEQYF
TRBJ2-7,-,-,TRBV29-1,CSVGTPEYF
TRBJ1-2,-,-,TRBV7-2,CASSLWVGQIRGYTF
TRBJ2-7,-,few,TRBV27,CASSPTPAGPYYEQYF
TRBJ2-3,TRBD1,once,TRBV19,CASCDRGADTQYF
TRBJ1-3,-,-,TRBV30,CAWSRAGPFSGNTIYF
TRBJ1-1,-,-,TRBV11-2,CASSLATGPDEAFF
TRBJ2-6,-,once,TRBV5-5,CASSSDGPLVLTF
TRBJ1-2,-,-,TRBV10-2,CASSESFPPGHHGYTF
TRBJ2-3,TRBD1,once,TRBV19,CASSDRGMSTDTQYF
TRBJ1-4,-,-,TRBV6-5,CASSLTAQREKLFF
TRBJ1-1,TRBD1,-,TRBV3-1/TRBV3-2,CASSTGTGGSHTEAFF
TRBJ2-1,TRBD2,-,TRBV6-6,CASSPSGTSGNEQFF
TRBJ1-1,TRBD1,-,TRBV5-4,CASSPGTGGNMNTEAFF
TRBJ1-5,-,-,TRBV4-1,CASSPKDTDYGTQHF
TRBJ2-3,TRBD2,-,TRBV5-1,CASSISGMSTDTQYF
TRBJ1-2,-,-,TRBV29-1,CSVEGLNYGYTF